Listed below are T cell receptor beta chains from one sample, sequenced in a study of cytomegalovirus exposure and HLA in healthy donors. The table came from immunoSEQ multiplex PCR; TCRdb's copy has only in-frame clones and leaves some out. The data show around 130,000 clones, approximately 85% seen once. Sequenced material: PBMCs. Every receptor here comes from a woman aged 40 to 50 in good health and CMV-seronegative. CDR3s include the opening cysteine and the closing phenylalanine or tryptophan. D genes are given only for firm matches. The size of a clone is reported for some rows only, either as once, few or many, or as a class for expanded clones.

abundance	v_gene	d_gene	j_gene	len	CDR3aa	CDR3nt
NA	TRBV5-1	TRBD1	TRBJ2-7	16	CASSSWTGGASYEQYF	TGCGCCAGCAGTTCTTGGACAGGCGGAGCCTCCTACGAGCAGTACTTC
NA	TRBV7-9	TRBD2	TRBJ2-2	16	CASSPWGGRGTGELFF	TGTGCCAGCAGCCCATGGGGAGGGAGGGGCACCGGGGAGCTGTTTTTT
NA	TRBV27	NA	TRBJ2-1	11	CASGEGNEQFF	TGTGCCAGCGGCGAGGGCAATGAGCAGTTCTTC
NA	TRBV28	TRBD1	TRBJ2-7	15	CASSEPGQGSYEQYF	TGTGCCAGCAGTGAACCGGGACAGGGCTCCTACGAGCAGTACTTC
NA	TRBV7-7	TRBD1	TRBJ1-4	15	CASSLGTGSDEKLFF	TGTGCTAGCAGCTTAGGGACAGGGAGTGATGAAAAACTGTTTTTT
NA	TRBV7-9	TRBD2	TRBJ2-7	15	CASSFSGGGPYEQYF	TGTGCCAGCAGCTTCAGCGGGGGGGGTCCCTACGAGCAGTACTTC
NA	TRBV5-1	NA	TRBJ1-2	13	CASSPDSPYGYTF	TGCGCCAGCAGCCCGGACAGCCCGTATGGCTACACCTTC
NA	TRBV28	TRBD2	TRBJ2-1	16	CASSPDSGSQSYEQFF	TGTGCCAGCAGTCCGGATAGCGGGAGCCAGTCGTATGAGCAGTTCTTC
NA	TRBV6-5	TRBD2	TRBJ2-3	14	CASSIAGVADTQYF	TGTGCCAGCAGTATAGCGGGAGTGGCAGATACGCAGTATTTT
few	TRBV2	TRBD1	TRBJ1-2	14	CASSGQGDNYGYTF	TGTGCCAGCAGTGGACAGGGGGATAACTATGGCTACACCTTC
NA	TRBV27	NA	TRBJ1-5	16	CASSRRRGWYSQPQHF	TGTGCCAGCAGTCGGCGCAGAGGGTGGTACAGTCAGCCCCAGCATTTT
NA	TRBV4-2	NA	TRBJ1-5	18	CASSQVGESGRAWQPQHF	TGTGCCAGCAGCCAAGTTGGTGAGTCGGGGAGGGCATGGCAGCCCCAGCATTTT
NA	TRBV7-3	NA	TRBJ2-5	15	CASSFLGDQGETQYF	TGTGCCAGCAGCTTCCTAGGGGACCAGGGGGAGACCCAGTACTTC
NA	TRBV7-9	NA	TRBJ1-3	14	CASSLDSTLNTIYF	TGTGCCAGCAGCTTAGACTCAACCCTTAACACCATATATTTT
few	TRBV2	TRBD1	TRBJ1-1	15	CASSERRDRGTEAFF	TGTGCCAGCAGTGAAAGGCGAGACAGGGGCACTGAAGCTTTCTTT
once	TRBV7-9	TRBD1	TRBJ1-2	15	CASSFQTGGENGYTF	TGTGCCAGCAGCTTTCAGACAGGGGGCGAGAATGGCTACACCTTC
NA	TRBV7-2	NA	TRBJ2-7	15	CASSFGGLLSGEQYF	TGTGCCAGCAGCTTTGGGGGACTCCTCTCTGGGGAGCAGTACTTC
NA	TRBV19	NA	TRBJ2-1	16	CASSISPGGLNNEQFF	TGTGCCAGTAGTATTTCCCCCGGGGGGCTTAACAATGAGCAGTTCTTC
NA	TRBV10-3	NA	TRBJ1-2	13	CAHQRGEDYGYTF	TGTGCTCATCAAAGGGGCGAGGACTATGGCTACACCTTC
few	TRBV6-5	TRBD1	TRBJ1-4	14	CASRSRDRFEKLFF	TGTGCCAGCAGATCGCGGGACAGGTTTGAAAAACTGTTTTTT
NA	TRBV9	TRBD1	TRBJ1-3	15	CASSDRGTPGNTIYF	TGTGCCAGTAGCGACAGGGGGACTCCTGGAAACACCATATATTTT
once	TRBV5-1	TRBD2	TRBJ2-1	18	CASSQGLAGPGYYNEQFF	TGCGCCAGCAGCCAGGGACTAGCGGGACCTGGGTACTACAATGAGCAGTTCTTC
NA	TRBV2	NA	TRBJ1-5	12	CASRGGNQPQHF	TGTGCCAGCAGGGGAGGCAATCAGCCCCAGCATTTT
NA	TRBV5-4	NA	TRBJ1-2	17	CASSLVGTPVGYYGYTF	TGTGCCAGCAGCTTGGTGGGGACTCCCGTGGGGTACTATGGCTACACCTTC
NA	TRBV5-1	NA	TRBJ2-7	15	CASSLRGTSSYEQYF	TGCGCCAGCAGCTTGCGTGGGACAAGCTCCTACGAGCAGTACTTC
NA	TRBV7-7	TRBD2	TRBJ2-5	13	CASSRGEGETQYF	TGTGCCAGCAGCCGGGGGGAGGGGGAGACCCAGTACTTC
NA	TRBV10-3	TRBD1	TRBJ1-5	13	CATRTGINQPQHF	TGTGCCACAAGGACAGGGATCAATCAGCCCCAGCATTTT
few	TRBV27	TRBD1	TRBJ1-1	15	CASSQIRTGRTEAFF	TGTGCCAGCAGTCAAATACGGACAGGGAGGACTGAAGCTTTCTTT
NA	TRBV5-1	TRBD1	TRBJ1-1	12	CASSFTGVEAFF	TGCGCCAGCAGCTTTACAGGGGTTGAAGCTTTCTTT
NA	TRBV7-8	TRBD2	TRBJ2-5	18	CASSPTAVSGIDGETQYF	TGTGCCAGCAGCCCGACCGCCGTTAGCGGGATAGATGGAGAGACCCAGTACTTC
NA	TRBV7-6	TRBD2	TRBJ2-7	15	CASNRISGRADEQYF	TGTGCCAGCAACCGAATCTCCGGGAGGGCCGACGAGCAGTACTTC
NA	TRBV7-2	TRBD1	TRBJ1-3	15	CASSFDRATGNTIYF	TGTGCCAGCAGCTTCGACAGGGCGACTGGAAACACCATATATTTT
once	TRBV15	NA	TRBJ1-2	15	CATSRDNSGVYGYTF	TGTGCCACCAGCAGAGATAACTCGGGAGTCTATGGCTACACCTTC
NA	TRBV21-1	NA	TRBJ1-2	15	CASSQGREGSRGYTF	TGTGCCAGCAGCCAGGGGAGGGAGGGTTCCAGAGGCTACACCTTC
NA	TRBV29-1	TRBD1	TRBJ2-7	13	CSVGQGGFYEQYF	TGCAGCGTCGGACAGGGGGGTTTCTACGAGCAGTACTTC
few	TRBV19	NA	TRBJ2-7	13	CASSPSSAYEQYF	TGTGCCAGTAGTCCCTCAAGCGCCTACGAGCAGTACTTC
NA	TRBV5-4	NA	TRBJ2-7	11	CASSRSAEQYF	TGTGCCAGCAGTCGGAGCGCCGAGCAGTACTTC
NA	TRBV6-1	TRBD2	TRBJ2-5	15	CASSASGGRRETQYF	TGTGCCAGCAGTGCGTCGGGAGGTCGGAGGGAGACCCAGTACTTC
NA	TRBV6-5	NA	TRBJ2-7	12	CAISPSNYEQYF	TGTGCCATCAGCCCTAGCAACTACGAGCAGTACTTC
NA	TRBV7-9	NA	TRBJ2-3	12	CASSRDTDTQYF	TGTGCCAGCAGCCGGGACACAGATACGCAGTATTTT
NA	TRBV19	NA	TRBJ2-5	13	CASSVSGVETQYF	TGTGCCAGTAGTGTCTCGGGGGTAGAGACCCAGTACTTC
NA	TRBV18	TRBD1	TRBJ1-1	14	CASSPTAGGTEAFF	TGTGCCAGCTCACCTACTGCAGGGGGCACTGAAGCTTTCTTT
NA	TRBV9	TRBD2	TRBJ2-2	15	CASSVIGTSNGELFF	TGTGCCAGCAGCGTAATCGGGACTAGCAACGGGGAGCTGTTTTTT
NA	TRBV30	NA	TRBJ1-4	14	CAWSRDWLNEKLFF	TGTGCCTGGAGTCGGGACTGGCTTAATGAAAAACTGTTTTTT
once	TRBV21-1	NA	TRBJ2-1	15	CASSKVGTGGNEQFF	TGTGCCAGCAGCAAAGTTGGGACAGGGGGCAATGAGCAGTTCTTC
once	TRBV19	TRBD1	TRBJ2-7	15	CASSQGQGALYEQYF	TGTGCCAGTAGCCAGGGACAGGGGGCGCTTTACGAGCAGTACTTC
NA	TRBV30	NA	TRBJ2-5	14	CAWSASGVQETQYF	TGTGCCTGGAGTGCATCAGGGGTTCAAGAGACCCAGTACTTC
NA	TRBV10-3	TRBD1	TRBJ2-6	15	CAIRTGIGGANVLTF	TGTGCCATCAGGACAGGGATTGGTGGGGCCAACGTCCTGACTTTC
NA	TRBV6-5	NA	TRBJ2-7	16	CASSSFRDSRYYEQYF	TGTGCCAGCAGTTCTTTCCGGGACTCCCGGTACTACGAGCAGTACTTC
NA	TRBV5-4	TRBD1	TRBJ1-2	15	CASRGTGTGNYGYTF	TGTGCCAGCAGGGGTACCGGGACAGGGAACTATGGCTACACCTTC
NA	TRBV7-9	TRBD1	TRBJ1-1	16	CASSLSGQPLNTEAFF	TGTGCCAGCAGCTTGTCGGGACAGCCATTGAACACTGAAGCTTTCTTT
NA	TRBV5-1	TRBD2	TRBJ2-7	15	CASSLGRESGYEQYF	TGCGCCAGCAGCTTGGGGCGGGAGTCGGGCTACGAGCAGTACTTC
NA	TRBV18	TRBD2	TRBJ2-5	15	CASSRSGGGQETQYF	TGTGCCAGCTCGCGTAGTGGCGGGGGACAAGAGACCCAGTACTTC
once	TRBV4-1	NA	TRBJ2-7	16	CASSLNLQGGAYEQYF	TGCGCCAGCAGCCTCAATTTACAGGGGGGGGCCTACGAGCAGTACTTC
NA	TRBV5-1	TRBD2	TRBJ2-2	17	CASTTGGGRGGTGELFF	TGCGCCAGCACCACCGGTGGCGGGAGGGGAGGAACCGGGGAGCTGTTTTTT
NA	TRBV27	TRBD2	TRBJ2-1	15	CASSFRVAGRDEQFF	TGTGCCAGCAGTTTCAGGGTAGCGGGTAGGGATGAGCAGTTCTTC
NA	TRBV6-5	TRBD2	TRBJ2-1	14	CASSLAGGGGEQFF	TGTGCCAGCAGTCTAGCGGGGGGAGGGGGGGAGCAGTTCTTC